This section outlines one TCR beta chain sequence together with its context. Per germline, CDR1 SGHNT and CDR2 YYREEE (reference sequence). CDR3 size: 12 residues. Trimming shortened V by 3 bases and J by 9 bases, and 10 bases separated the two germline ends. This sample is drawn from a study of blood T cell repertoires in COVID-19. Study context: Acute and convalescent COVID-19 specimens originated in the United States, Italy and Spain. T cells, B-cell-depleted T cells, or PBMCs provided the cDNA or gDNA that served as material.

Methods used by the authors: The assay estimated nucleated cells by amplifying reference gene primers. Profiling relied on immunoSEQ multiplex PCR, and the TCRdb table lists in-frame clones only, not all of them. V, J and clone size were drawn from that table, and D and trimming were deduced from the DNA. The sample records about 49,000 clones, around 90% being singletons. The sample comprised peripheral blood. V usage is TRBV5-4 and J usage is TRBJ2-1; D unresolved. The TCR sequence derives from an elderly man with acute or convalescent COVID-19. The CDR3 sequence: CASSYRPGEQFF. The CDR3 DNA reads as TGTGCCAGCAGCTATCGACCGGGTGAGCAGTTCTTC.